This TCR beta chain was documented in a study of CD8 T cells in Susac syndrome. For this clonotype: Its antigen is not known.

The diagnostic criteria for definite or probable disease, as recently defined, were met by the patients with Susac syndrome. Overall study findings and caveats: The authors found no clonal expansion in Susac syndrome CD4+ T cell repertoires. The relatively small number of individuals in the TCR sequencing and HLA analysis was acknowledged by the study.

The CDR3 spans 13 residues. Germline V CDR1 and CDR2: MNHEY, SVGEGT. V was pared by 5 bases and J by 8 bases, with 8 bases of the junction left unmatched. It was with random hexamers that roughly 0.45 to 1 ug RNA was reverse transcribed. The amplification used immunoSEQ multiplex PCR on TCR beta CDR3; it spanned 54 Vbeta and 13 Jbeta. TCRdb reanalysed the immunoSEQ multiplex PCR reads using MiXCR and keeps one entry per CDR3 protein. Of more than 200,000 distinct CDR3 sequences in the sample, approximately 94% were seen once. This receptor was taken from a human donor with Susac syndrome. The chain links TRBV6-2 or TRBV6-3 to TRBJ1-2; 7 nucleotides align to TRBD1. The specimen sequenced was CD4+ T cells from PBMCs. CDR3 region: CASSHDRASGYTF. The CDR3 bases are TGTGCCAGCAGTCACGACAGGGCTTCCGGCTACACCTTC.